The text below deals with one T cell receptor beta chain. The junction had 5 bases not matched to a gene; V was cut back by 5 bases and J by 3 bases. Germline loops: CDR1 LNHDA, CDR2 SQIVND (reference sequence). The CDR3 has 15 residues. The data stem from a study of blood T cells in healthy people across ages. A second roughly 6 to 12 cycle PCR used barcoded and J-beta primers. Sequencing recovered at least 2.5 million CDR3-containing paired-end reads from each sample. TCRdb analysed the 5' RACE reads with MiXCR anew, one entry per CDR3 protein. The sample yields about 750,000 distinct CDR3 sequences, 50% to 65% seen once.

The chain links TRBV19 to TRBJ2-2; 8 nucleotides match TRBD1. The receptor was derived from an elderly man in good health. Input material: blood. For the CDR3, the DNA is TGTGCCAGTAGTTTACGGACAGGGCACACCGGGGAGCTGTTTTTT. Encoded protein: CASSLRTGHTGELFF.